This T cell receptor beta chain was sequenced during a study of early T cells in non-severe SARS-CoV-2 infection. TCRdb recomputed calls from the 5' RACE reads with MiXCR, one row per CDR3 protein. This sample has 45,000 to 60,000 distinct CDR3 sequences, with approximately 8% found just once. This CDR3 region has 16 residues. V dropped 2 bases and J dropped 0 bases, with 14 bases sitting between them. Germline V gene sequence: CDR1 ENHRY, CDR2 SYGVKD. This clonotype was picked up a small number of times. The sample in question was whole blood, obtained at baseline. The chain joins TRBV10-3 to TRBJ2-7; D is tentatively TRBD1 or TRBD2 (5 bases each). The TCR originated in an adult who was a healthcare worker with PCR-confirmed SARS-CoV-2 infection or an uninfected control (not recorded which). The CDR3 sequence: CAISEVGVPRSYEQYF. In DNA, the CDR3 is TGTGCCATCAGTGAGGTGGGGGTCCCCCGCTCCTACGAGCAGTACTTC.